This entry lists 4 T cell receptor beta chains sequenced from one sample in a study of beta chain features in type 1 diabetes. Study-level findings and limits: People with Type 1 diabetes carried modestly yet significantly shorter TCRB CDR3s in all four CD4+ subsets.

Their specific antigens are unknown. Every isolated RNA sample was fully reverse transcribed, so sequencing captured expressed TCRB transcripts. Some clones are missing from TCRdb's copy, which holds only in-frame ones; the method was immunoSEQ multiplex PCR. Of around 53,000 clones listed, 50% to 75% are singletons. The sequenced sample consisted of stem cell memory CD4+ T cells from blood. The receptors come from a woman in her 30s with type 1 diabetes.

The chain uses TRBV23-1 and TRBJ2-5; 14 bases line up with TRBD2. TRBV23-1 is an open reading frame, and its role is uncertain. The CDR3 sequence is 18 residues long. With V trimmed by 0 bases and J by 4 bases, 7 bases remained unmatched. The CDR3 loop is CASSQSGLAGAPGETQYF. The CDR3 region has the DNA TGCGCCAGCAGTCAATCGGGACTAGCGGGAGCCCCGGGAGAGACCCAGTACTTC.

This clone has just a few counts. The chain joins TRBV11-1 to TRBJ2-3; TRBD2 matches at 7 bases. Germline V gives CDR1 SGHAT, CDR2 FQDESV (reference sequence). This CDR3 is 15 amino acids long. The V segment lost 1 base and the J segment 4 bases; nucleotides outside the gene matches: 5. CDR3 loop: CASSLGLAVPDTQYF. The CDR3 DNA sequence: TGTGCCAGCAGCTTAGGGCTAGCGGTCCCAGATACGCAGTATTTT. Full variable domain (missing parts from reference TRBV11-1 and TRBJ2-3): EAEVAQSPRYKITEKSQAVAFWCDPISGHATLYWYRQILGQGPELLVQFQDESVVDDSQLPKDRFSAERLKGVDSTLKIQPAELGDSAMYLCASSLGLAVPDTQYFGPGTRLTVL.

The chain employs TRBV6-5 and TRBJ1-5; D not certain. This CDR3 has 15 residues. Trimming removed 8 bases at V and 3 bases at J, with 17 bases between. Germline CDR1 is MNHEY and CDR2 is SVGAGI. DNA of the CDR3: TGTGCCAGCTGCCGGGGAGGGCCCGCCAATCAGCCCCAGCATTTT. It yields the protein CASCRGGPANQPQHF.

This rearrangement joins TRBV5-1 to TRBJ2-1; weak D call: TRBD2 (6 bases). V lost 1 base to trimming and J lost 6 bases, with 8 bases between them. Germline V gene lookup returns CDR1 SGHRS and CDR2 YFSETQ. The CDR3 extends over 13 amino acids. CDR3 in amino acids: CASSLSGSNEQFF. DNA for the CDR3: TGCGCCAGCAGCTTGTCCGGGAGCAATGAGCAGTTCTTC.